This TCR beta chain emerged from a study of T-cell memory formation after mild COVID-19. Across the whole study: TCR clusters were mostly donor specific. Notes on the study in general: Contracting CD4+ clones lay largely in CM and EM, with CD8+ ones residing in EMRA.

Germline V gene lookup returns CDR1 SGHRS and CDR2 YFSETQ. The CDR3 consists of 14 residues. Trimming took off 6 bases at V and 3 bases at J, with 15 bases between the two ends. About this clonotype: The antigen is unknown.

The 5'RACE method, run with constant-segment primers, produced TCR alpha and TCR beta cDNA libraries (carrying sample barcodes and UMIs). MiXCR, run by TCRdb on the 5' RACE reads, gives a single entry per CDR3 protein. The data hold about 410,000 distinct CDR3 sequences, with roughly a quarter observed a single time. The clonotype comes from an adult woman who had mild COVID-19 (a few samples of this study predate the infection). Cell type and time point are not known. The sample was PBMCs or a T cell subset sorted from them (not recorded which). The rearrangement links TRBV5-1 to TRBJ1-2; D unclear. The CDR3 bases are TGCGCCAGCACCCGAGGAGACCCAGACTATGGCTACACCTTC. Its protein product is CASTRGDPDYGYTF.